This TCR beta chain emerged from a study of blood T cell repertoires in COVID-19. Study context: From the United States, Italy and Spain came samples of acute and convalescent COVID-19. T cells, B-cell-depleted T cells, or PBMCs supplied cDNA or gDNA.

The CDR3 is made up of 13 amino acids. V shed 0 bases and J shed 6 bases, with 6 bases lying between them. Original processing notes: Counts of nucleated cells, estimated from reference gene primer amplification, were obtained. The assay was immunoSEQ multiplex PCR, and TCRdb's table has in-frame clones only and misses some. V and J calls and clone size come straight from that table; D and trimming were deduced from the DNA. The sample contains 150,000 to 200,000 clones, around 85% of which appear only once. Sequencing input: peripheral blood. The chain couples TRBV12-3 or TRBV12-4 to TRBJ2-4, with D perhaps TRBD2 (5 bases). This receptor was identified in a woman in her sixties or seventies with acute or convalescent COVID-19. CDR3 in DNA: TGTGCCAGCAGTTTAGCGGGAGCAAACATTCAGTACTTC. Translated, it gives CASSLAGANIQYF.